These 10 T cell receptor beta chains were all obtained from the same sample, sequenced in a study of CD8 T cells in Susac syndrome. The RNA, 0.5 to 1 ug, was put through reverse transcription using random hexamers. TCRdb reprocessed the immunoSEQ multiplex PCR reads via MiXCR and lists one record per CDR3 protein. The sample holds fewer than 150,000 distinct CDR3 sequences; roughly 96% are singletons and the top ten take more than 0.095%. Sequenced: CD4+ T cells from PBMCs. The receptors originated from a human donor in good health.

CDR3 DNA sequence: TGTGCCAGCAGTGTAGCCGGGACTAGCGGCCCCTACGAGCAGTACTTC. Encoded protein: CASSVAGTSGPYEQYF. V gene TRBV25-1 combines with J gene TRBJ2-7; 11 bases line up with TRBD2. V dropped 4 bases and J dropped 2; count of bases not matched to a gene: 7. The germline gives CDR1 MGHDK, CDR2 SYGVNS. CDR3 length: 16 amino acids.

The rearrangement uses TRBV5-1 and TRBJ2-5; 9 nucleotides agree with TRBD2. Germline-derived CDR1 and CDR2 are SGHRS and YFSETQ. The CDR3 extends over 15 amino acids. Trimming at V came to 2 bases and at J to 5 bases, leaving 7 bases not matched to a gene. CDR3 loop: CASSLGGRATETQYF. The CDR3 bases are TGCGCCAGCAGCTTAGGCGGGAGGGCCACGGAGACCCAGTACTTC.

The CDR3, as DNA: TGTGCCAGCAGGTTGGGACAGATTGACGGCTACACCTTC. Protein: CASRLGQIDGYTF. This chain links TRBV12-3 or TRBV12-4 with TRBJ1-2; 7 positions agree with TRBD1. Unmatched junction bases numbered 9, after V lost 6 bases and J lost 8 bases. This CDR3 is built from 13 residues.

As DNA, the CDR3 is TGTGCCAGCAGCTGGACCGGGACAGGGTCGGAGGGCTACACCTTC. As protein: CASSWTGTGSEGYTF. V and J are TRBV6-2 or TRBV6-3 and TRBJ1-2; TRBD1 agrees at 9 bases. Trimming took 6 bases from V and 8 from J; bases not matched to a gene: 13. Germline-derived CDR1 and CDR2 are MNHEY and SVGEGT. The CDR3 extends over 15 amino acids.

V gene TRBV5-1 combines with J gene TRBJ2-7; D not certain. Trimming took 0 bases from V and 2 from J, leaving 9 bases between them. The CDR3 extends over 14 amino acids. Germline values: CDR1 SGHRS, CDR2 YFSETQ. CDR3 amino acids: CASSLVAATYEQYF. In nucleotides, the CDR3 is TGCGCCAGCAGCTTGGTGGCGGCGACCTACGAGCAGTACTTC. The variable domain in full, completed from reference TRBV5-1 and TRBJ2-7, reads KAGVTQTPRYLIKTRGQQVTLSCSPISGHRSVSWYQQTPGQGLQFLFEYFSETQRNKGNFPGRFSGRQFSNSRSEMNVSTLELGDSALYLCASSLVAATYEQYFGPGTRLTVT.

V and J are TRBV7-9 and TRBJ1-1; D not resolved. V lost 4 bases to trimming and J lost 2 bases, with 11 bases between them. Germline V gene sequence: CDR1 SEHNR, CDR2 FQNEAQ (reference sequence). This CDR3 region has 14 residues. The CDR3 protein is CASSSKDVNTEAFF. The CDR3 nucleotides are TGTGCCAGCAGCTCGAAGGACGTTAACACTGAAGCTTTCTTT.

The rearrangement joins TRBV4-1 to TRBJ2-1; the D call may be TRBD1 or TRBD2 (6 bases each). The ends were cut back, 0 bases at V and 4 bases at J, with 13 bases in the middle. CDR1 MGHRA and CDR2 YSYEKL come from the germline V gene. This CDR3 is 16 amino acids long. As DNA, the CDR3 is TGCGCCAGCAGCCAAGACCCGGGGGCTTTGTACAATGAGCAGTTCTTC. Encoded protein: CASSQDPGALYNEQFF.

This clonotype appeared once. The chain joins TRBV7-9 to TRBJ1-5, with a tentative D call TRBD1 (5 bases). Germline assignment: CDR1 SEHNR and CDR2 FQNEAQ (reference sequence). V dropped 3 bases and J dropped 3 bases, with 9 bases sitting between them. The CDR3 is 14 amino acids. CDR3 amino acids: CASSLGRDNQPQHF. As DNA, the CDR3 is TGTGCCAGCAGCTTGGGACGGGACAATCAGCCCCAGCATTTT.

J is TRBJ2-1 and V is TRBV2; D remains ambiguous. Germline V lookup: CDR1 SNHLY, CDR2 FYNNEI. Trimming took off 6 bases at V and 10 bases at J, with 10 bases between the two ends. This CDR3 spans 11 amino acids. Written as DNA, the CDR3 is TGTGCCAGCAGGGCGTATAGAGAGCAGTTCTTC. It codes for CASRAYREQFF.

This clonotype was observed a single time. The chain is built from TRBV19 and TRBJ2-5, with D perhaps TRBD2 (6 bases). The CDR3 totals 16 residues. CDR1 LNHDA and CDR2 SQIVND come from the germline V gene (reference sequence). V was shortened by 1 base and J by 2 bases, with 14 bases between the two germline ends. CDR3 coding DNA: TGTGCCAGTAGTATAGTCGTGGGGAGCGGGCAAGAGACCCAGTACTTC. Translation gives CASSIVVGSGQETQYF.